This entry describes one TCR beta chain. There are 14 residues in the CDR3. The V gene's germline CDR1 is MNHEY and CDR2 SMNVEV (reference sequence). The V end was cut by 7 bases, the J end by 6 bases, with 18 bases between. In the original workflow: Using reference gene primer amplification, nucleated cell counts were estimated. Sequencing was performed with immunoSEQ multiplex PCR; in TCRdb, only in-frame clones are kept and a portion is missing. V, J and clone size derive from that table, while D and trimming were established from the DNA sequence. The sample yields under 300,000 clones, about 93% seen once. Recruited during active infection, patients (from Seattle) were subsequently followed longitudinally. This record belongs to a study of blood T cell repertoires in COVID-19. Overall study: Some COVID-19 samples were acute and others convalescent; all came from the United States, Italy and Spain. Nucleic acid was either cDNA or gDNA, and it came from T cells, B-cell-depleted T cells, or PBMCs.

This TCR was recovered from a man aged 30-40 years with COVID-19, enrolled during active disease. This chain uses TRBV27 with TRBJ1-1; no clear D gene. What was sequenced was peripheral blood. The CDR3 nucleotides are TGTGCCAGCACCCGGTCTGCGGGAGGGTCTGAAGCTTTCTTT. The encoded protein is CASTRSAGGSEAFF.